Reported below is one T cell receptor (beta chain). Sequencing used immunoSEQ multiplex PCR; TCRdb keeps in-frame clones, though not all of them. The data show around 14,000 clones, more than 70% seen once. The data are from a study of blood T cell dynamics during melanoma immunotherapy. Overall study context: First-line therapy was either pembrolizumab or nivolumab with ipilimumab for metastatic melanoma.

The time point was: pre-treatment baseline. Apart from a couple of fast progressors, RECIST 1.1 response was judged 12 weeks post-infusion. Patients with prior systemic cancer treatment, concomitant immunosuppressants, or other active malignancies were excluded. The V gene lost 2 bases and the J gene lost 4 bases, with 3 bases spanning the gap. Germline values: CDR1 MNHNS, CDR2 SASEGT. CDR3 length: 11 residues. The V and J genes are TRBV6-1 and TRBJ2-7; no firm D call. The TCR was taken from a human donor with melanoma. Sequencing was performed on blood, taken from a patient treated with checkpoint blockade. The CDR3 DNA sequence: TGTGCCAGCAGTGAAAGTTACGAGCAGTACTTC. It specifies CASSESYEQYF.